This T cell receptor (beta chain) was recorded in a study of identical twins. Template switching introduced a universal primer site, and the cDNA bore unique molecular identifiers. TCRdb reanalysed the 5' RACE reads using MiXCR and keeps one entry per CDR3 protein. Here the sample spans 220,000 or so distinct CDR3 sequences, approximately 7% being singletons. This clonotype was detected a few times. Germline CDR1 and CDR2: SGHVS and FNYEAQ. V gave up 0 bases and J gave up 6 bases, with 17 bases separating them. There are 16 residues in the CDR3. The sample was also linked to a second study, of yellow fever vaccine responses in identical twins.

The chain combines TRBV7-6 with TRBJ1-1; weak D call: TRBD1 (5 bases). The sample comprised memory (CD45RO+) T cells sorted from blood. The source is a woman aged 18-29 years in good health. The CDR3 reads CASSLAPGLGDAEAFF. CDR3 sequence (DNA): TGTGCCAGCAGCTTAGCGCCGGGACTAGGCGATGCTGAAGCTTTCTTT. Full variable domain (rest looked up from reference TRBV7-6 and TRBJ1-1): GAGVSQSPRYKVTKRGQDVALRCDPISGHVSLYWYRQALGQGPEFLTYFNYEAQQDKSGLPNDRFSAERPEGSISTLTIQRTEQRDSAMYRCASSLAPGLGDAEAFFGQGTRLTVV.